The clone carrying this TCR beta chain was counted a few times. The antigen is undetermined. With template switching, a universal primer site was added, and the cDNA carried unique molecular identifiers. TCRdb recomputed calls from the 5' RACE reads with MiXCR, one row per CDR3 protein. Found here are hundreds of thousands of distinct CDR3 sequences, around 7.5% of them singletons; the top ten hold 1.6%. This record comes from a study of identical twins. The study, taken as a whole, reports: Sequences that were beta out-of-frame showed weaker excess twin sharing. Insertions were fewer in abundant cord blood beta clonotypes, whereas memory repertoires showed none of this pattern. The authors noted that invariant MAIT and iNKT cells could partly confound zero-insertion analyses.

These data also formed part of another study, on yellow fever vaccine responses in identical twins.

Sequenced: PBMCs. The source is a woman aged 18-30 years in good health.

CDR3 protein: CASSYPTGNEQYV. The CDR3 nucleotides are TGTGCCAGCAGCTATCCCACAGGGAACGAGCAGTACGTC. The V and J genes are TRBV7-9 and TRBJ2-7, with a possible D match to TRBD1 (6 bases). The CDR3 runs 13 residues. V shed 4 bases and J shed 5 bases, with 12 bases lying between them. The germline V gene encodes CDR1 SEHNR and CDR2 FQNEAQ (reference sequence).